This T cell receptor beta chain was captured by sequencing in a study of blood T cell repertoires in COVID-19. Original processing notes: For nucleated cells, counts were estimated from reference gene primer amplification. Produced via immunoSEQ multiplex PCR; TCRdb's table is partial and in-frame only. V, J and clone size were drawn from that table, and D and trimming were deduced from the DNA. The sample records 150,000 or so clones, approximately 83% being singletons. V lost 8 bases, J lost 15 bases, and 20 bases stayed unmatched. Germline lookup yields CDR1 MDHEN and CDR2 SYDVKM. The CDR3 runs 15 residues.

Sequenced: peripheral blood. The origin of this receptor is a woman between 55 and 75 years old with acute or convalescent COVID-19. The genes are TRBV28 and TRBJ2-1, with 9 positions matching TRBD1. CDR3 sequence (DNA): TGTGCCAGCTCAGATCTGGGACAGGGCTCGACCGTGCGGTTCTTC. Amino acid sequence: CASSDLGQGSTVRFF.